The present TCR beta chain was sequenced within a study of blood T cell repertoires in COVID-19. The overall study: Sites in the United States, Italy and Spain provided acute and convalescent COVID-19 samples. Nucleic acid was either cDNA or gDNA, and it came from T cells, B-cell-depleted T cells, or PBMCs.

Per the germline V gene, CDR1 is SGHDT and CDR2 is YYEEEE. J was trimmed by 5 bases and V by 3 bases; bases with no gene match: 10. This CDR3 contains 15 residues. This clone was counted between two and nine times. Methods used by the authors: By means of reference gene primer amplification, nucleated cell counts were estimated. Measured with immunoSEQ multiplex PCR; TCRdb has only the in-frame clones, and not every one. V and J calls plus clone size are reproduced from that table; the DNA served to infer D and trimming. The sample lists 160,000 or so clones; 82% were seen once. Sample: peripheral blood. The chain uses TRBV5-6 and TRBJ1-1, with 7 bases that match TRBD1. The TCR sequence derives from a woman aged 70-85 years with acute or convalescent COVID-19. The CDR3 DNA follows: TGTGCCAGCAGCTCCCTGACAGGGTTTGAGACTGAAGCTTTCTTT. It translates to CASSSLTGFETEAFF.